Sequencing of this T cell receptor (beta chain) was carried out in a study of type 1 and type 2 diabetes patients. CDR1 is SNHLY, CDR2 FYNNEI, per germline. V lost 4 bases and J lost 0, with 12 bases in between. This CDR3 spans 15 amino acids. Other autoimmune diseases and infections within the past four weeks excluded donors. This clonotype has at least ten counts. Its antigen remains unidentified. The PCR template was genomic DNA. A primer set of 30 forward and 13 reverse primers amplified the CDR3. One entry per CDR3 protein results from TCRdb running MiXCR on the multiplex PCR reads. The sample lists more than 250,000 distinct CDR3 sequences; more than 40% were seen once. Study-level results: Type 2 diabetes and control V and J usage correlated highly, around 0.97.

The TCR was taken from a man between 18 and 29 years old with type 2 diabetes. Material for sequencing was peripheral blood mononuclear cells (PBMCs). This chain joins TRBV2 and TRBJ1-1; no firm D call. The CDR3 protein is CASSGRTAVNTEAFF. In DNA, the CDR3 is TGTGCCAGCAGTGGGAGGACCGCGGTGAACACTGAAGCTTTCTTT.